This T cell receptor beta chain was profiled in a study of cytomegalovirus exposure and HLA in healthy donors (dated by TCRdb to 2016 to 2017). Concerning the study at large: The 500 to 800 repertoires of the first cohort and the approximately 130 validation repertoires were produced on the same platform, according to a later analysis. The aim of the study was to test whether cataloging public T cell receptors could identify signatures of past pathogen exposure. In addition to the first cohort of approximately 650 subjects, a separate validation cohort of 130 or so different subjects was used. To predict cytomegalovirus infection status, the study combined high-throughput TCR immunosequencing, statistical association of individual TCRs with disease status, and machine learning. Beyond this particular receptor, the publication reports: Across donors, most TCR sequences were observed very rarely, whereas some public TCRs were present in many individuals. In a later analysis, TCRs clustered in the first cohort were found to also tend to co-occur in the roughly 110 validation repertoires, with approximately 94% of cluster scores above 0. According to the authors, the approach could potentially be generalized to other disease states and immunological phenotypes. In vitro tests confirmed that a few of the cytomegalovirus-associated TCR beta chains recognize cytomegalovirus antigens. The classifier was reported to diagnose cytomegalovirus status with high specificity and sensitivity in both the original cohort and the validation cohort. A later analysis lacked HLA typing for the validation cohort, so it scored co-occurrence in that cohort across all 130 or so repertoires. The study listed approximately 150 TCR beta chains as associated with cytomegalovirus.

The donors were included in the validation cohort of over a hundred subjects, a group kept apart from the 666-subject first cohort. This clone was recorded only once. What this receptor recognizes is not known. No much larger clonotype is one base removed from it; base qualities were not supplied. Trimming takes 4 bases off V and 1 base off J; junction bases not matched to a gene: 8. As encoded in the germline V gene, CDR1 is SGHRS while CDR2 is YFSETQ. The CDR3 starts with the cysteine, ends with the phenylalanine, and has 15 residues. CDR3 DNA is the only sequence kept; it has 45 bases, read in frame from the first base. The receptor library was made with the immunoSEQ multiplex PCR assay. The authors processed their data as follows. A statistical classification framework was built for diagnosing cytomegalovirus status from the catalog of TCR beta chain sequences. The table was pulled from immuneACCESS by TCRdb, which kept in-frame rearrangements only. Such tables lose some clones; where checked, under half of the loss comes from unresolved V genes, and the rest has no known cause. The V and J calls and clone size are taken from that table; D and trimming were inferred from the DNA. The sample has some 150,000 clones on record, approximately 91% of them singletons. The ten most abundant clones make up around 3.4% of the sample.

This TCR came from a woman in her late teens or twenties in good health and CMV-seropositive. This receptor chain uses TRBV5-1 and TRBJ2-7, with TRBD1 identical over 7 junction bases. The sample was PBMCs. The DNA sequence reads TGCGCCAGCAGCATCGACAGGGATCAATCCTACGAGCAGTACTTC. It is translated as CASSIDRDQSYEQYF.